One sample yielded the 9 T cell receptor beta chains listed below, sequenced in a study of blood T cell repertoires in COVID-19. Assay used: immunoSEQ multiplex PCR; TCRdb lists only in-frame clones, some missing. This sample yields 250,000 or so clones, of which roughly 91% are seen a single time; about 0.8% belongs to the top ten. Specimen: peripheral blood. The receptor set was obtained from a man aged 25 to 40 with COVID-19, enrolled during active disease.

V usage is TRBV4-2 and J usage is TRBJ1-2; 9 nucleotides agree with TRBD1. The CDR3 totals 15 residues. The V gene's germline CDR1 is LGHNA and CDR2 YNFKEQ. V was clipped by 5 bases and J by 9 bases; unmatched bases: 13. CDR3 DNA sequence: TGTGCCAGCAGCGCCCAACCACAGGGGGCAAATAGCTACACCTTC. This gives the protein CASSAQPQGANSYTF.

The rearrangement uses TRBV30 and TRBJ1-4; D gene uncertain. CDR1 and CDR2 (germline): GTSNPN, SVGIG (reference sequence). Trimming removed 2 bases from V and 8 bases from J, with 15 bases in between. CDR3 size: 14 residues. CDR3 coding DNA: TGTGCCTGGAGTAAGCCCATAATGAGGGAAAAACTGTTTTTT. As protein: CAWSKPIMREKLFF.

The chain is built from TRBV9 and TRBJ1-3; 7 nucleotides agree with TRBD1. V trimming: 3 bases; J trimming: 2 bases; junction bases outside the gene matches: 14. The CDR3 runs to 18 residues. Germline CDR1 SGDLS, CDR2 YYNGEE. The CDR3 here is CASSEDLYRGRPGNTIYF. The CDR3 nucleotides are TGTGCCAGCAGCGAGGACCTATACAGGGGAAGGCCTGGAAACACCATATATTTT. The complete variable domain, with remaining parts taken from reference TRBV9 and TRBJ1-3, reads DSGVTQTPKHLITATGQRVTLRCSPRSGDLSVYWYQQSLDQGLQFLIQYYNGEERAKGNILERFSAQQFPDLHSELNLSSLELGDSALYFCASSEDLYRGRPGNTIYFGEGSWLTVV.

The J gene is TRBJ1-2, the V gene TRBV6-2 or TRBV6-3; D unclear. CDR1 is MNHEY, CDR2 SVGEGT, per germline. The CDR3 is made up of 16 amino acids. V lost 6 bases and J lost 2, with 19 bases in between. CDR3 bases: TGTGCCAGCAGCACAGACATTTCTTTGTCCAACTATGGCTACACCTTC. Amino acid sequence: CASSTDISLSNYGYTF.

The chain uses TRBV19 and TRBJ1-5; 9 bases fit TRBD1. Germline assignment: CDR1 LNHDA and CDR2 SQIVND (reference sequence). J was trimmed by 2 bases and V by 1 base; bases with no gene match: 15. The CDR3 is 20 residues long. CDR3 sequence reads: CASSIASWETGGRGNQPQHF. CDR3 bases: TGTGCCAGTAGTATAGCTTCCTGGGAGACAGGGGGACGAGGCAATCAGCCCCAGCATTTT.

CDR3 loop: CASSEAGGGNTEAFF. The CDR3 DNA is TGTGCCAGCAGTGAAGCAGGTGGCGGGAACACTGAAGCTTTCTTT. The chain is built from TRBV6-1 and TRBJ1-1; D gene unclear. This CDR3 is 15 amino acids long. V lost 0 bases, J lost 1 base, and 9 bases lay in between. Per germline, CDR1 MNHNS and CDR2 SASEGT.

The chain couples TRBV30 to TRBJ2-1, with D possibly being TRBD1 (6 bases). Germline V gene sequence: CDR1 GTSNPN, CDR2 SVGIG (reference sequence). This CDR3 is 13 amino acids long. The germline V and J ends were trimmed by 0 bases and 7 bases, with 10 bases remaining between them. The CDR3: CAWSVTGKNEQFF. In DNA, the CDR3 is TGTGCCTGGAGTGTAACAGGGAAGAATGAGCAGTTCTTC.

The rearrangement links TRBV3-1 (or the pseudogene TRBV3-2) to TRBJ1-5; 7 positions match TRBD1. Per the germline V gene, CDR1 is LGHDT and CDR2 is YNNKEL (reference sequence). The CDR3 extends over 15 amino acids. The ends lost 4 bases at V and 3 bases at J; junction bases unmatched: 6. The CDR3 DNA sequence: TGTGCCAGCAGCCTTGGACAGGCCTACAATCAGCCCCAGCATTTT. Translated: CASSLGQAYNQPQHF.

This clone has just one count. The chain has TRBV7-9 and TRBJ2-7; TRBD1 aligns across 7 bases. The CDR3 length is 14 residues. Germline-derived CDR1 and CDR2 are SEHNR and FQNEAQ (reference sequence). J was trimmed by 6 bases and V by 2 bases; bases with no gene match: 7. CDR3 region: CASSLQGEGIEQYF. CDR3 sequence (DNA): TGTGCCAGCAGCTTACAGGGGGAAGGTATCGAGCAGTACTTC.